One TCR beta chain is described in this entry. Its antigen is unidentified. Germline CDR1 and CDR2: LNHNV and YYDKDF (reference sequence). The CDR3 consists of 15 residues. V lost 0 bases to trimming and J lost 3 bases; unmatched junction nucleotides: 3. This record belongs to a study of radiotherapy plus CTLA-4 blockade in lung cancer. Overall study: Among enrolled patients, over 15% responded and 31% achieved disease control. Study results and limitations: After radiotherapy and ipilimumab, tumor-derived clones expanded in peripheral blood. The best predictor of response was reported to be early blood T cell clone dynamics, with interferon-beta.

Sequenced by immunoSEQ multiplex PCR; TCRdb stores in-frame clones only, minus some. The table lists about 62,000 clones, less than 85% of them singletons. Sequences were derived from peripheral blood, sampled from a patient treated with radiotherapy plus ipilimumab. The sequence was collected from a human donor with non-small cell lung cancer who had a complete response to radiotherapy plus ipilimumab. The chain employs TRBV15 and TRBJ2-7, with 9 bases that match TRBD1. DNA of the CDR3: TGTGCCACCAGCAGAGATCGGGGACAGGGCTACGAGCAGTACTTC. Translating it yields CATSRDRGQGYEQYF.